This entry lists 23 T cell receptor beta chains sequenced from one sample in a study of CD8+CD57+ T cells in acquired aplastic anemia. Before being chosen for sequencing, patients had shown CD8+CD57+ cell expansion by flow cytometry. Genomic DNA served as template for TCR beta VDJ and CDR3 profiling. Using its own MiXCR run on the reads, TCRdb lists one record per CDR3 protein. The sample yields under 200,000 distinct CDR3 sequences, around 48% seen once. The specimen was sorted CD4+, CD8+, or CD8+CD57+ T cells (not recorded which) from PBMCs. The receptors originated from a human donor with aplastic anemia.

This clonotype was counted a few times. The chain employs TRBV28 and TRBJ1-2, with no clear D. The CDR3 runs to 11 residues. The germline V gene has CDR1 MDHEN and CDR2 SYDVKM. The V and J ends lost 6 bases and 4 bases respectively, with 6 bases between them. The CDR3 here is CASRQPYGYTF. In DNA, the CDR3 is TGTGCCAGCAGACAGCCCTATGGCTACACCTTC.

This clonotype was observed a single time. A much larger clone lies a single base off, so this may be a read error. The rearrangement joins TRBV5-4 to TRBJ2-5; 8 nucleotides match TRBD1. The CDR3 extends over 14 amino acids. Germline values: CDR1 SGHNT, CDR2 YYREEE (reference sequence). V lost 4 bases to trimming and J lost 4 bases; unmatched junction nucleotides: 6. CDR3 sequence: CASSTSGGVETQYF. The CDR3 region has the DNA TGTGCCAGCAGCACATCAGGGGGCGTAGAGACCCAGTACTTC.

The genes are TRBV20-1 and TRBJ2-1, with 11 bases that match TRBD2. Germline CDR1 reads DFQATT; CDR2 reads SNEGSKA (reference sequence). V shed 5 bases, J shed 2 bases, and the junction held 8 bases outside the gene matches. The CDR3 runs 16 residues. The CDR3 region is CSALRRSGRAYNEQFF. CDR3 coding DNA: TGCAGTGCTCTACGACGTAGCGGGAGGGCCTACAATGAGCAGTTCTTC.

There are many counts of this clonotype. This rearrangement joins TRBV9 to TRBJ2-3; 8 nucleotides line up with TRBD2. V dropped 0 bases and J dropped 6; count of bases not matched to a gene: 9. The CDR3 has 16 amino acids. Per germline, CDR1 SGDLS and CDR2 YYNGEE. The CDR3 nucleotides are TGTGCCAGCAGCGTAGGGGGTAGCGGGATCCCCGATACGCAGTATTTT. This gives the protein CASSVGGSGIPDTQYF.

The genes are TRBV9 and TRBJ2-1, with D unclear. V was trimmed by 4 bases and J by 4 bases, leaving 9 bases between them. CDR3 length: 13 residues. Germline V gene data show CDR1 as SGDLS and CDR2 as YYNGEE. CDR3 DNA sequence: TGTGCCAGCAGCCCCCGTAAGTACAATGAGCAGTTCTTC. It encodes CASSPRKYNEQFF.

This clonotype has only a few counts. This chain uses TRBV6-1 with TRBJ2-1; 15 nucleotides agree with TRBD2. The V and J ends lost 6 bases and 8 bases, in that order; junction bases with no gene match: 5. The CDR3 runs 15 residues. Germline-derived CDR1 and CDR2 are MNHNS and SASEGT. This chain's CDR3 is CASRTGLAGGDEQFF. For the CDR3, the DNA is TGTGCCAGCAGAACGGGACTAGCGGGAGGCGATGAGCAGTTCTTC.

As for this clonotype: One junction end does not reproduce the germline sequence, and a read error may be involved. The V call is TRBV20-1, the J call TRBJ1-1, with TRBD1 matching over 7 bases. CDR3 length: 15 amino acids. Looked up from germline, CDR1 is DFQATT and CDR2 is SNEGSKA (reference sequence). The CDR3 region is CSARETGRSNTEAFF. DNA for the CDR3: TGCAGTGCTAGAGAGACAGGGAGGAGTAACACTGAAGCCTTCTTT.

This clonotype was observed many times. The rearrangement uses TRBV27 and TRBJ2-2; perhaps TRBD1 as D (5 bases). V was pared by 6 bases and J by 7 bases, with 9 bases between. Germline CDR1 and CDR2: MNHEY and SMNVEV (reference sequence). The CDR3 consists of 12 residues. The CDR3 DNA is TGTGCCAGCAGGTCAGGGTTCGGGGAGCTGTTTTTT. Translation: CASRSGFGELFF.

J is TRBJ2-5 and V is TRBV20-1, with D maybe TRBD2 (6 bases). The CDR3 consists of 15 residues. The V end lost 3 bases, the J end lost 11 bases, and 25 bases lay between the germline ends. The germline V gene has CDR1 DFQATT and CDR2 SNEGSKA (reference sequence). The CDR3 region is CSASSNYRVPGEQYF. CDR3 nucleotide sequence: TGCAGTGCTAGTTCCAATTACCGGGTCCCGGGAGAGCAGTACTTC.

In this sample, this clonotype turned up a few times. This sequence joins TRBV24-1 and TRBJ2-6; D tentatively fits TRBD1 or TRBD2 (5 bases each). Between the trimmed V and J ends, which lost 3 bases and 1 base, there was a span of 9 bases. The germline V gene has CDR1 KGHDR and CDR2 SFDVKD. The CDR3 covers 16 residues. The CDR3 DNA is TGTGCCACCAGTGATGGGGGAAGGTCTGGGGCCAACGTCCTGACTTTC. This translates into CATSDGGRSGANVLTF.

This sequence joins TRBV19 and TRBJ2-5; D may be TRBD1 (5 bases). There are 15 residues in the CDR3. Germline V gene sequence: CDR1 LNHDA, CDR2 SQIVND (reference sequence). V was shortened by 9 bases and J by 5 bases, with 22 bases between the two germline ends. CDR3 sequence: CASQPQGVVGETQYF. The CDR3 nucleotides read TGTGCCAGCCAACCACAAGGGGTGGTGGGGGAGACCCAGTACTTC.

The chain couples TRBV29-1 to TRBJ2-7; TRBD1 agrees at 7 bases. The CDR3 is 14 amino acids. Trimming at V came to 7 bases and at J to 3 bases, leaving 12 bases not matched to a gene. Germline CDR1 SQVTM, CDR2 ANQGSEA. CDR3 sequence (DNA): TGCAGCGCTAGTGAGTTACAGGGGCGCTACGAGCAGTACTTC. Translation gives CSASELQGRYEQYF.

This sequence joins TRBV7-9 and TRBJ2-3; D gene uncertain. CDR3 size: 18 residues. The V and J ends lost 0 bases and 1 base respectively, with 17 bases between them. CDR1 and CDR2 (germline): SEHNR, FQNEAQ (reference sequence). DNA of the CDR3: TGTGCCAGCAGCTTAGCGCATATTCGGGCAATCGGCACAGATACGCAGTATTTT. It codes for CASSLAHIRAIGTDTQYF.

J is TRBJ1-2 and V is TRBV20-1; 9 positions agree with TRBD1. Germline V gives CDR1 DFQATT, CDR2 SNEGSKA (reference sequence). The CDR3 has 13 amino acids. V lost 6 bases, J lost 0 bases, and 2 bases stayed unmatched. The CDR3 loop reads CSADRGSNYGYTF. DNA for the CDR3: TGCAGTGCCGACAGGGGGTCTAACTATGGCTACACCTTC.

This clonotype was seen ten or more times. The chain links TRBV19 to TRBJ1-5; D is unresolved. CDR3 length: 12 residues. Germline CDR1 LNHDA, CDR2 SQIVND (reference sequence). The V end lost 10 bases, the J end lost 5 bases, and 12 bases lay between the germline ends. CDR3 in DNA: TGTGCCACTCGGATGAGCGATCAGCCCCAGCATTTT. The encoded protein is CATRMSDQPQHF.

This chain joins TRBV29-1 and TRBJ2-7; D is uncertain. With 4 bases removed from V and 0 bases from J, the gap between germline ends came to 7 bases. CDR1 is SQVTM, CDR2 ANQGSEA, per germline. The length of the CDR3 is 12 residues. CDR3 loop: CSVGTFSYEQYF. The DNA of the CDR3 is TGCAGCGTTGGAACTTTCTCCTACGAGCAGTACTTC.

The gene calls are TRBV20-1 and TRBJ1-1; TRBD1 is a possible D gene (6 bases). This CDR3 has 17 residues. V lost 2 bases and J 6 bases, leaving 25 bases between the germline ends. Germline values: CDR1 DFQATT, CDR2 SNEGSKA (reference sequence). The CDR3 DNA is TGCAGTGCTAGAACCGGAAAACAGGGCCCCATGGACGCTGAAGCTTTCTTT. Its protein is CSARTGKQGPMDAEAFF.

The V gene is TRBV7-3, the J gene TRBJ2-5; D not certain. Per the germline V gene, CDR1 is SGHTA and CDR2 is FQGTGA. The V end lost 10 bases, the J end lost 5 bases, and 11 bases lay between the germline ends. CDR3 length: 11 amino acids. The CDR3 nucleotides read TGTGCCACCAGTGATTTCGAGACCCAGTACTTC. Translating it yields CATSDFETQYF.

The gene calls are TRBV6-4 and TRBJ2-4; 7 nucleotides match TRBD1. In germline, CDR1 is MRHNA, CDR2 SNTAGT. V was pared by 5 bases and J by 8 bases, with 9 bases of the junction left unmatched. The CDR3 runs to 14 residues. Written as DNA, the CDR3 is TGTGCCAGCAGTCAAGACAGGGAACTTCACATTCAGTACTTC. Translating it yields CASSQDRELHIQYF.

The table lists this clonotype with many counts. This sequence joins TRBV19 and TRBJ1-5, with 7 bases lining up with TRBD1. Germline V gene sequence: CDR1 LNHDA, CDR2 SQIVND (reference sequence). There are 14 residues in the CDR3. J gave up 4 bases and V 6 bases, and 6 bases lay outside the gene matches. CDR3 in amino acids: CASRPGTENQPQHF. The CDR3 nucleotides are TGTGCCAGTAGGCCCGGGACAGAGAATCAGCCCCAGCATTTT.

About this clonotype itself: Germline and junction disagree at one end, which may indicate a read error. This chain joins TRBV7-2 and TRBJ1-5; possibly TRBD1 for D (6 bases). CDR3 length equals 13 residues. Per germline, CDR1 SGHTA and CDR2 FQGNSA. Here the CDR3 DNA reads TGCGCCAGCAGTACAGGGATCAATCAGCCCCAGCATTTT. It yields the protein CASSTGINQPQHF.

This chain connects TRBV25-1 to TRBJ2-1; D possibly corresponds to TRBD2 (5 bases). Between the trimmed V and J ends, which lost 8 bases and 8 bases, there was a span of 13 bases. This CDR3 is 12 amino acids long. The V gene's germline CDR1 is MGHDK and CDR2 SYGVNS. The CDR3 DNA is TGTGCCAGCGGGAGCATTTTCCATGAGCAGTTCTTC. Translation: CASGSIFHEQFF. The full variable domain, with the rest looked up from reference TRBV25-1 and TRBJ2-1, is EADIYQTPRYLVIGTGKKITLECSQTMGHDKMYWYQQDPGMELHLIHYSYGVNSTEKGDLSSESTVSRIRTEHFPLTLESARPSHTSQYLCASGSIFHEQFFGPGTRLTVL.

This sequence joins TRBV11-2 and TRBJ2-7, with 9 nucleotides matching TRBD1. Germline CDR1 and CDR2: SGHAT and FQNNGV. The CDR3 consists of 16 residues. V trimming: 6 bases; J trimming: 0 bases; junction bases outside the gene matches: 9. For the CDR3, the DNA is TGTGCCAGCAGACGTCCGGGACAGGGCCACTCCTACGAGCAGTACTTC. Its translation is CASRRPGQGHSYEQYF. Full variable domain (rest looked up from reference TRBV11-2 and TRBJ2-7): EAGVAQSPRYKIIEKRQSVAFWCNPISGHATLYWYQQILGQGPKLLIQFQNNGVVDDSQLPKDRFSAERLKGVDSTLKIQPAKLEDSAVYLCASRRPGQGHSYEQYFGPGTRLTVT.